These T cell receptor beta chains were read from a single sample in a study of blood T cell repertoires in COVID-19. The table came from immunoSEQ multiplex PCR; TCRdb's copy has only in-frame clones and leaves some out. The sample holds roughly 190,000 clones; 94% are singletons and the top ten take roughly 0.7%. Sequenced input: peripheral blood. Source of these receptors: a man aged 25-45 years with COVID-19, enrolled during active disease. Both conserved end residues are part of each CDR3. A D gene is named only where the DNA matches it firmly. Clone size is given for some rows only: seen once, a few or many times, or a class if the clone is expanded.

d_gene,abundance,j_gene,len,v_gene,CDR3aa,CDR3nt
TRBD1,.,TRBJ1-6,15,TRBV28,CASTPGGTENSPLHF,TGTGCCAGCACCCCAGGCGGGACAGAAAATTCACCCCTCCACTTT
.,.,TRBJ1-2,14,TRBV7-2,CASTHRLKDYGYTF,TGTGCCAGCACCCACAGGCTAAAAGACTATGGCTACACCTTC
.,.,TRBJ2-3,11,TRBV12-3/TRBV12-4,CASSPADTQYF,TGTGCCAGCAGTCCGGCAGATACGCAGTATTTT
TRBD1,.,TRBJ1-1,13,TRBV10-3,CAISPGGNTEAFF,TGTGCCATCAGCCCAGGGGGGAACACTGAAGCTTTCTTT
.,.,TRBJ1-1,15,TRBV3-1/TRBV3-2,CASSPQGFSLNEAFF,TGTGCCAGCAGCCCACAGGGTTTCTCCCTCAATGAAGCTTTCTTT
.,.,TRBJ2-5,17,TRBV3-1/TRBV3-2,CASSPVGTDRGGETQYF,TGTGCCAGCAGCCCAGTTGGGACCGACAGGGGAGGGGAGACCCAGTACTTC
.,.,TRBJ1-6,14,TRBV5-4,CASSPGREVFPLHF,TGTGCCAGCAGCCCCGGCAGGGAAGTTTTTCCCCTCCACTTT
.,.,TRBJ1-2,13,TRBV12-3/TRBV12-4,CASEAGGSYGYTF,TGTGCCTCGGAGGCGGGGGGCAGTTATGGCTACACCTTC
.,once,TRBJ1-6,16,TRBV10-2,CASSETQTPYNSPLHF,TGCGCCAGCAGTGAGACCCAGACACCCTATAATTCACCCCTCCACTTT
.,once,TRBJ2-5,14,TRBV5-1,CASSLGLNQETQYF,TGCGCCAGCAGCTTGGGCCTAAACCAAGAGACCCAGTACTTC
TRBD2,.,TRBJ2-7,16,TRBV5-5,CASSLAVAGGPYEQYF,TGTGCCAGCAGCTTGGCCGTGGCGGGGGGGCCGTACGAGCAGTACTTC
TRBD1,once,TRBJ1-4,14,TRBV6-5,CASGTGAKYEKLFF,TGTGCCAGCGGAACAGGGGCCAAATATGAAAAACTGTTTTTT
TRBD2,.,TRBJ2-1,15,TRBV27,CASSLSGDYLNEQFF,TGTGCCAGCAGTTTATCGGGGGACTACCTCAATGAGCAGTTCTTC
.,.,TRBJ2-1,11,TRBV12-3/TRBV12-4,CASSFFDEQFF,TGTGCCAGCAGTTTCTTCGATGAGCAGTTCTTC
TRBD1,.,TRBJ1-2,13,TRBV12-3/TRBV12-4,CASSRTGGEGYTF,TGTGCCAGTTCTAGGACAGGGGGCGAAGGCTACACCTTC
TRBD1,.,TRBJ2-7,15,TRBV2,CASRKWVGTDYEQYF,TGTGCCAGCAGGAAATGGGTAGGGACAGACTACGAGCAGTACTTC
.,.,TRBJ2-1,14,TRBV27,CASSLLPAGNEQFF,TGTGCCAGCAGTTTACTCCCCGCAGGCAATGAGCAGTTCTTC